Below, 9 T cell receptor beta chains from the same sample are listed, as sequenced in a study of Ad26.COV2.S vaccination and SARS-CoV-2 variants. Sequencing used immunoSEQ multiplex PCR; TCRdb keeps in-frame clones, though not all of them. In the table there are more than 300,000 clones, 75% to 90% of which are singletons. Treatment noted: some 20 received Ad26.COV2.S at low or high dose, single or two shots; several received placebo; per-sample allocation not given. Samples analyzed were those drawn on day 63 after the first vaccine or placebo injection. The source was peripheral blood, collected in a trial of Ad26.COV2.S vaccine versus placebo. Receptor source: a person aged 18-65 years who received the Ad26.COV2.S COVID-19 vaccine or a placebo.

This chain uses TRBV7-2 with TRBJ2-5, with TRBD1 matching over 9 bases. The CDR3 contains 15 residues. The V gene's germline CDR1 is SGHTA and CDR2 FQGNSA. V lost 5 bases and J lost 5; bases outside the gene matches: 9. In DNA, the CDR3 is TGTGCCAGCAGCAGAAACAGGGGGCTTAGCGAGACCCAGTACTTC. Amino acids: CASSRNRGLSETQYF.

CDR3 nucleotide sequence: TGTGCCAGCAGCCCCGAGAAAAGGGGTCGCTCCTCCTACGAGCAGTACTTC. This gives the protein CASSPEKRGRSSYEQYF. The rearrangement uses TRBV28 and TRBJ2-7; D is perhaps TRBD1 (5 bases). Trimming shortened V by 6 bases and J by 0 bases, and 21 bases separated the two germline ends. Germline V gene data show CDR1 as MDHEN and CDR2 as SYDVKM. The CDR3 is 17 residues long.

The chain employs TRBV19 and TRBJ2-1; 9 nucleotides line up with TRBD1. Germline V gene data show CDR1 as LNHDA and CDR2 as SQIVND (reference sequence). The V and J ends lost 7 bases and 6 bases, in that order; junction bases with no gene match: 13. There are 16 residues in the CDR3. The CDR3 here is CASIPSAGQGRNEQFF. DNA of the CDR3: TGTGCCAGTATTCCATCAGCGGGACAGGGCCGCAATGAGCAGTTCTTC.

This clone was seen a handful of times. The chain recombines TRBV19 with TRBJ1-1; 9 positions match TRBD1. The CDR3 runs 13 residues. The V gene end was trimmed by 5 bases and the J gene end by 6 bases; junction bases not matched to a gene: 4. Germline CDR1 LNHDA, CDR2 SQIVND (reference sequence). CDR3 in amino acids: CASSVRQGAEAFF. The DNA of the CDR3 is TGTGCCAGTAGTGTTCGACAGGGGGCTGAAGCTTTCTTT.

The rearrangement uses TRBV20-1 and TRBJ2-5; D call uncertain. Germline CDR1 and CDR2: DFQATT and SNEGSKA (reference sequence). There are 11 residues in the CDR3. The germline V and J ends were trimmed by 2 bases and 5 bases, with 6 bases remaining between them. The CDR3 DNA sequence: TGCAGTGCTAGAACCGGGGAGACCCAGTACTTC. It yields the protein CSARTGETQYF.

The chain recombines TRBV7-6 with TRBJ2-7; a possible D gene is TRBD1 (6 bases). Deletions cut 4 bases from V and 3 bases from J, with 16 bases between. The CDR3 contains 15 residues. Germline V gene lookup returns CDR1 SGHVS and CDR2 FNYEAQ. CDR3 region: CASSSMMGDIYEQYF. As DNA, the CDR3 is TGTGCCAGCAGCTCCATGATGGGGGACATCTACGAGCAGTACTTC.

This CDR3 is CASLTDLETQYF. Here the CDR3 DNA reads TGTGCCAGCCTGACGGACTTGGAGACCCAGTACTTC. The chain combines TRBV21-1 with TRBJ2-5; TRBD2 was called by the table and not checked on the DNA. TRBV21-1 is described as a pseudogene. The CDR3 extends over 12 amino acids.

In regard to this clone: Other DNA sequences in the sample encode the same CDR3. CDR3 DNA sequence: TGTGCCAGCAGCCAAGATCTAGGGTCCGCTGAAGCTTTCTTT. It specifies CASSQDLGSAEAFF. This chain connects TRBV14 to TRBJ1-1; the D is unclear. This CDR3 spans 14 amino acids. V dropped 0 bases and J dropped 6 bases, with 11 bases sitting between them. Germline V gives CDR1 SGHDN, CDR2 FVKESK.

V gene TRBV5-1 combines with J gene TRBJ2-1, with D uncertain. Germline values: CDR1 SGHRS, CDR2 YFSETQ. V was shortened by 0 bases and J by 16 bases, with 11 bases between the two germline ends. The CDR3 consists of 11 residues. The CDR3: CASSLVGTLFF. The CDR3 coding sequence is TGCGCCAGCAGCTTGGTCGGTACTCTTTTCTTC. The full variable domain, with the rest looked up from reference TRBV5-1 and TRBJ2-1, is KAGVTQTPRYLIKTRGQQVTLSCSPISGHRSVSWYQQTPGQGLQFLFEYFSETQRNKGNFPGRFSGRQFSNSRSEMNVSTLELGDSALYLCASSLVGTLFFGPGTRLTVL.